The rows below give T cell receptor beta chains drawn from one sample of a study of cytomegalovirus exposure and HLA in healthy donors. TCRdb's table, derived via immunoSEQ multiplex PCR, lists solely in-frame clones and lacks some. The table shows around 210,000 clones, with about 85% occurring only once. The specimen sequenced was PBMCs. The receptors were gathered from a girl aged 2 to 10 in good health and CMV-seronegative. Both conserved end residues are part of each CDR3. A D gene is named only where the DNA matches it firmly. Size tells how often a clone was seen (once, few, many) or the class of an expanded clone, and some rows leave it out.

>TRBJ2-7|TRBV18|NA|NA
CASSPAPGGSYEQYF
TGTGCCAGCTCACCGGCCCCCGGAGGCTCCTACGAGCAGTACTTC
>TRBJ1-6|TRBV6-5|NA|NA
CASSYSTDSRNSPLHF
TGTGCCAGCAGTTACTCGACTGATTCAAGGAATTCACCCCTCCACTTT
>TRBJ2-5|TRBV19|NA|NA
CASSTRYQETQYF
TGTGCCAGTAGCACCCGGTACCAAGAGACCCAGTACTTC
>TRBJ2-2|TRBV7-3|NA|NA
CASTRKGGMETGELFF
TGTGCCAGCACCAGAAAGGGGGGGATGGAGACCGGGGAGCTGTTTTTT
>TRBJ2-1|TRBV4-1|NA|few
CASSQDRDDEQFF
TGCGCCAGCAGCCAAGATCGGGATGATGAGCAGTTCTTC
>TRBJ2-3|TRBV5-1|TRBD2|NA
CASSLAGDSDTQYF
TGCGCCAGCAGCTTAGCGGGGGACTCAGATACGCAGTATTTT
>TRBJ2-5|TRBV6-1|TRBD2|NA
CASSAAGVQETQYF
TGTGCCAGCAGTGCGGCGGGGGTACAAGAGACCCAGTACTTC
>TRBJ1-1|TRBV27|NA|NA
CASSIQGTMNTEAFF
TGTGCCAGCAGTATACAGGGTACAATGAACACTGAAGCTTTCTTT
>TRBJ1-3|TRBV19|TRBD1|NA
CASSIPGQGRNTIYF
TGTGCCAGTAGTATCCCGGGACAGGGCAGAAACACCATATATTTT
>TRBJ2-1|TRBV5-1|TRBD2|NA
CASSLRPGLVYNEQFF
TGCGCCAGCAGCCTACGACCGGGACTAGTGTACAATGAGCAGTTCTTC
>TRBJ1-1|TRBV4-1|NA|NA
CASSLERGNTEAFF
TGCGCCAGCAGCCTTGAGCGGGGTAACACTGAAGCTTTCTTT
>TRBJ1-6|TRBV2|NA|NA
CASTGSSEAPLHF
TGTGCCAGCACTGGCTCATCCGAGGCACCCCTCCACTTT
>TRBJ2-3|TRBV30|NA|NA
CAWGGTALTDTQYF
TGTGCCTGGGGAGGGACAGCTCTCACAGATACGCAGTATTTT
>TRBJ1-5|TRBV6-5|TRBD1|NA
CASIQNRGQPQHF
TGTGCCAGCATACAGAACAGGGGCCAGCCCCAGCATTTT
>TRBJ1-5|TRBV2|TRBD1|NA
CASSNRGYQPQHF
TGTGCCAGCAGCAACAGGGGATATCAGCCCCAGCATTTT
>TRBJ2-2|TRBV30|NA|NA
CAWRKQSTGELFF
TGTGCCTGGAGGAAACAGAGCACCGGGGAGCTGTTTTTT
>TRBJ2-7|TRBV27|TRBD2|NA
CASSFGLAGPYEQYF
TGTGCCAGCAGTTTCGGACTAGCGGGACCTTACGAGCAGTACTTC
>TRBJ1-5|TRBV30|NA|once
CAWRSPLSNQPQHF
TGTGCCTGGAGGTCCCCGTTAAGCAATCAGCCCCAGCATTTT
>TRBJ1-1|TRBV6-5|TRBD1|NA
CASSSDRGANTEAFF
TGTGCCAGCAGTTCGGACAGGGGGGCGAACACTGAAGCTTTCTTT
>TRBJ2-2|TRBV18|TRBD2|NA
CASSRLAGGVTGELFF
TGTGCCAGCTCACGCCTAGCGGGAGGTGTTACCGGGGAGCTGTTTTTT
>TRBJ2-7|TRBV29-1|TRBD1|NA
CSVGGQRTYEQYF
TGCAGCGTTGGGGGACAGAGAACCTACGAGCAGTACTTC
>TRBJ2-1|TRBV27|TRBD2|NA
CASSLSMGGVANEQFF
TGTGCCAGCAGTTTATCGATGGGAGGGGTTGCCAATGAGCAGTTCTTC
>TRBJ2-2|TRBV11-2|NA|NA
CASSLRVHSGGELFF
TGTGCCAGCAGCTTACGGGTACACTCCGGCGGGGAGCTGTTTTTT
>TRBJ2-5|TRBV5-1|NA|NA
CASSSDLRKETQYF
TGCGCCAGCAGCTCCGACCTCAGGAAAGAGACCCAGTACTTC
>TRBJ2-7|TRBV7-6|TRBD2|NA
CASSSRGLAGGPPSFF
TGTGCCAGCAGCTCTCGGGGGCTAGCGGGGGGCCCTCCTTCCTTCTTC
>TRBJ1-3|TRBV12-5|NA|NA
CASGLGGGSGNTIYF
TGTGCTAGTGGTTTGGGAGGGGGCTCTGGAAACACCATATATTTT
>TRBJ2-1|TRBV13|NA|once
CASSPRLDPHEQFF
TGTGCCAGCAGCCCAAGACTAGATCCCCATGAGCAGTTCTTC
>TRBJ2-1|TRBV4-2|NA|NA
CASSQGFRVGEQFF
TGTGCCAGCAGCCAAGGTTTCAGGGTAGGCGAGCAGTTCTTC
>TRBJ2-5|TRBV30|TRBD2|few
CAWSVLAGGETQYF
TGTGCCTGGAGTGTACTTGCGGGAGGGGAGACCCAGTACTTC
>TRBJ1-6|TRBV7-9|NA|NA
CASSAGIPSSYNSPLHF
TGTGCCAGCAGCGCCGGGATCCCGAGCTCCTATAATTCACCCCTCCACTTT
>TRBJ2-2|TRBV6-4|TRBD1|NA
CASSDTGDPSNTGELFF
TGTGCCAGCTCCGATACAGGGGACCCATCGAACACCGGGGAGCTGTTTTTT
>TRBJ2-7|TRBV2|NA|NA
CASSEAGSGFYEQYF
TGTGCCAGCAGTGAGGCCGGGTCTGGCTTTTACGAGCAGTACTTC
>TRBJ1-1|TRBV5-1|NA|few
CASSFRGTEAFF
TGCGCCAGCAGCTTCAGGGGCACTGAAGCTTTCTTT
>TRBJ2-7|TRBV5-1|NA|NA
CASSLATDYEQYF
TGCGCCAGCAGCTTGGCGACAGACTACGAGCAGTACTTC
>TRBJ2-3|TRBV6-4|TRBD2|once
CASSAGGDTDTQYF
TGTGCCAGCAGTGCGGGGGGGGACACAGATACGCAGTATTTT
>TRBJ2-1|TRBV7-3|TRBD2|once
CASSSSGGALSEQFF
TGTGCCAGCAGCTCCAGCGGGGGGGCCTTAAGTGAGCAGTTCTTC
>TRBJ2-7|TRBV10-3|NA|NA
CAIRPGNSYEQYF
TGTGCCATCAGGCCCGGGAACTCCTACGAGCAGTACTTC
>TRBJ1-5|TRBV7-9|NA|NA
CASSLAGSDQPQHF
TGTGCCAGCAGCTTAGCAGGTAGCGATCAGCCCCAGCATTTT
>TRBJ1-6|TRBV2|NA|NA
CASSELRNSPLHF
TGTGCCAGCAGTGAATTACGGAATTCACCCCTCCACTTT
>TRBJ1-4|TRBV2|NA|NA
CATHATGPNEKLFF
TGTGCCACTCACGCCACAGGTCCTAATGAAAAACTGTTTTTT
>TRBJ2-3|TRBV6-9|TRBD2|NA
CASRRPLGGRAPDTQYF
TGTGCCAGCAGACGACCCTTAGGCGGGAGGGCCCCAGATACGCAGTATTTT